The 5 T cell receptor beta chains below all came from one sample that was sequenced in a study. Cells sorted as Tregs were CD4+, CD25+ and CD127-/low. TCRdb re-derived calls from the 5' RACE reads in MiXCR, one entry per CDR3 protein. The sample records approximately 12,000 distinct CDR3 sequences, approximately 50% being singletons. The sequencing sample was made of tumor-infiltrating Tregs sorted from the breast tumor. These receptors were obtained from a female donor with breast cancer.

The V gene is TRBV6-1, the J gene TRBJ1-4; 7 bases agree with TRBD1. V lost 6 bases and J lost 0; bases outside the gene matches: 13. The CDR3 is made up of 18 amino acids. Germline loops: CDR1 MNHNS, CDR2 SASEGT. The DNA of the CDR3 is TGTGCCAGCAGGAGACAGGGTACGACGACCGCAACTAATGAAAAACTGTTTTTT. It is translated as CASRRQGTTTATNEKLFF.

This clonotype was detected only a few times. V is TRBV20-1 and J is TRBJ1-1, with D possibly matching TRBD1 (5 bases). The CDR3 covers 13 residues. CDR1 is DFQATT, CDR2 SNEGSKA, per germline (reference sequence). V lost 5 bases and J 1 base, leaving 11 bases between the germline ends. DNA of the CDR3: TGCAGTGCTTGGGACGGGCGGAACACTGAAGCTTTCTTT. This sequence encodes CSAWDGRNTEAFF.

In regard to this clonotype: Here the CDR3 omits its conserved ending phenylalanine or tryptophan, so a read error is the likely source. The V and J genes are TRBV20-1 and TRBJ2-2, with D possibly being TRBD1 (5 bases). This CDR3 comprises 13 residues. V was shortened by 5 bases and J by 1 base, with 8 bases between the two germline ends. Germline V gene lookup returns CDR1 DFQATT and CDR2 SNEGSKA (reference sequence). The chain's CDR3 is CSAPTENTGELFL. Written as DNA, the CDR3 is TGCAGTGCTCCGACAGAGAACACCGGGGAGCTGTTTCTT.

V is TRBV4-2 and J is TRBJ1-1, with D perhaps TRBD1 (6 bases). The CDR3 is 16 residues long. Between the trimmed V and J ends, which lost 0 bases and 5 bases, there was a span of 16 bases. Germline V gene sequence: CDR1 LGHNA, CDR2 YNFKEQ. The DNA of the CDR3 is TGTGCCAGCAGCCAAGATATGACGGGGGCTTATACTGAAGCTTTCTTT. Protein: CASSQDMTGAYTEAFF.

The rearrangement joins TRBV12-3 or TRBV12-4 to TRBJ2-1, with no clear D. V lost 3 bases to trimming and J lost 6 bases, with 15 bases between them. The CDR3 runs to 15 residues. CDR3 DNA sequence: TGTGCCAGCAGTTTTGGTCCCCCGGTGGCCAATGAGCAGTTCTTC. Translation: CASSFGPPVANEQFF.